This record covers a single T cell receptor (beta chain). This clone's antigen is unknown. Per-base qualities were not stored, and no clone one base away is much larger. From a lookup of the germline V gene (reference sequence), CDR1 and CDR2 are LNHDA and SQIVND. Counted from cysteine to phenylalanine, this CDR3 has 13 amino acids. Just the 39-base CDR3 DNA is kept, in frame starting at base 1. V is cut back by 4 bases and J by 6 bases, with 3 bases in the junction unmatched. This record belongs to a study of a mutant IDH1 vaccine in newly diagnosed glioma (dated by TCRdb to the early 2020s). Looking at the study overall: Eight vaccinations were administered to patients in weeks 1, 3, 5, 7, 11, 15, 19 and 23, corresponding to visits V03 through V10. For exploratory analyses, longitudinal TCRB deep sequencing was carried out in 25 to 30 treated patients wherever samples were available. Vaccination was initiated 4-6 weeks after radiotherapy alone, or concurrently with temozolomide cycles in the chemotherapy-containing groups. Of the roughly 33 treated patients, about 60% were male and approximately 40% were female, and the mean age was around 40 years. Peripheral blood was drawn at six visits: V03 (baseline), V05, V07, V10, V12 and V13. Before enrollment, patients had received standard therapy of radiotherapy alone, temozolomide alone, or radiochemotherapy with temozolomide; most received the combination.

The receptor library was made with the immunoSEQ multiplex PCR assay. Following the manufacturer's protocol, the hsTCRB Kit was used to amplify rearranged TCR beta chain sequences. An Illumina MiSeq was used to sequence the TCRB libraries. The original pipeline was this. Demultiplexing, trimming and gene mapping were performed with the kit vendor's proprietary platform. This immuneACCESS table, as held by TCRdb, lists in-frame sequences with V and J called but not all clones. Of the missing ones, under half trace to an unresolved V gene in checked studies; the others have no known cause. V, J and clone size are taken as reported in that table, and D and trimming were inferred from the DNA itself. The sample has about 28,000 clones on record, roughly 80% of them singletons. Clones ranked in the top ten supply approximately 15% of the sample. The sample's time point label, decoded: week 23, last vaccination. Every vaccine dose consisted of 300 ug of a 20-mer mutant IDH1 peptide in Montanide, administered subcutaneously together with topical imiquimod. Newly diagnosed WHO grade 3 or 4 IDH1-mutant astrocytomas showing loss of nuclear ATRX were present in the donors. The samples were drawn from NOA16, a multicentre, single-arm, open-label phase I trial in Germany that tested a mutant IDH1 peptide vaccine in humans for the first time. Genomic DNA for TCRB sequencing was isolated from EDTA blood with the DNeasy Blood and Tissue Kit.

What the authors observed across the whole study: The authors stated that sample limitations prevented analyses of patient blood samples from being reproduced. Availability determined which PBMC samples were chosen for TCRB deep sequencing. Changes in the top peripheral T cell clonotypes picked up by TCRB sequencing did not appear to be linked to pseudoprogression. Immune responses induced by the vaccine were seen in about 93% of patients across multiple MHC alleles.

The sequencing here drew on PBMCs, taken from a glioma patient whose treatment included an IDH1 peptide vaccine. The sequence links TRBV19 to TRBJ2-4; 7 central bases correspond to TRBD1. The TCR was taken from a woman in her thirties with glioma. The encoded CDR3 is CASSRDRRNIQYF. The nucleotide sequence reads TGTGCCAGTAGTAGGGACAGACGAAACATTCAGTACTTC.